The present T cell receptor beta chain was sequenced within a study of OX40 agonist ivuxolimab in advanced cancers. Whole-study context: Among those enrolled, mean age was 60 years (range about 20 to 79) and over 70% were male. Partial responses were seen in three patients, one with hepatocellular carcinoma and two with cutaneous melanoma. The study's findings and limits: Within 6 weeks, CD4+ and CD8+ blood T cells expanded clonally at 0.1 to 3.0 mg/kg.

No patient had autoimmune disease or received systemic immunosuppression. The CDR3 consists of 13 residues. The V and J ends lost 8 bases and 0 bases respectively, with 10 bases between them. The germline CDR1 and CDR2 sequences are MGHDK and SYGVNS. Comment on this clone: Antigen specificity is unknown.

Using immunoSEQ multiplex PCR, the repertoire was profiled, and TCRdb retains in-frame clones only, with some absent. The table includes roughly 42,000 clones, 70% to 90% detected once. This specimen was CD4+ or CD8+ T cells sorted from blood, taken in a trial of the OX40 agonist ivuxolimab. This receptor was obtained from an adult with an advanced solid tumor such as melanoma, head and neck, liver or kidney cancer. The rearrangement uses TRBV25-1 and TRBJ2-5; TRBD1 is a possible D gene (6 bases). The CDR3 DNA reads TGTGCCAGCGGAAGGGGGTACCAAGAGACCCAGTACTTC. Protein sequence: CASGRGYQETQYF.